This T cell receptor (beta chain) was profiled in a study of T cell repertoires in cytomegalovirus infection. About this clonotype itself: Its target is unknown.

Via MiXCR, TCRdb re-called the reads, giving one row per CDR3 protein. The sample includes 300,000 or so distinct CDR3 sequences, around 25% seen only once; the top ten take about 14%. The V and J ends lost 3 bases and 6 bases, in that order; junction bases with no gene match: 7. This CDR3 has 15 amino acids. Germline CDR1 is LNHNV and CDR2 is YYDKDF (reference sequence). The rearrangement links TRBV15 to TRBJ2-4; 8 bases match TRBD1. The sequence was obtained from a human donor in good health (CMV status not recorded). Some clones in this sample may be carry-over from other donors' samples. Sample: cultured PBMCs, taken from culture after CMV antigen stimulation. The CDR3 DNA reads as TGTGCCACCAGCAGTGATCAGACAGGGGCAAACATTCAGTACTTC. Its translation: CATSSDQTGANIQYF.